This TCR beta chain derives from a study of T-cell reconstitution after alpha-beta-depleted transplantation in children. Study results and caveats: Several hundred rapidly expanded clones from non-depleted graft cells reportedly supplied alpha-beta T cells about two months post-transplant. It was newly produced T cells that mostly accounted for T-cell counts and diversity one year after transplant. The study traced high day-60 TCRbeta diversity in some patients to surviving recipient T cells and thymic progenitors.

This clonotype came up a few times. What it binds is not known. The library targeted TCRbeta and was prepared with unique molecular identifiers. TCRdb re-called the PCR reads with MiXCR, one entry per CDR3 protein. The table records under 850,000 distinct CDR3 sequences, around 14% of them present only once. This CDR3 is 12 amino acids long. Germline V lookup: CDR1 MNHEY, CDR2 SMNVEV (reference sequence). The V gene lost 9 bases and the J gene lost 5 bases, with 14 bases spanning the gap. Sequences were derived from PBMCs, sampled before TCRalphabeta/CD19-depleted stem cell transplant. This rearrangement joins TRBV27 to TRBJ2-7; D tentatively fits TRBD1 or TRBD2 (5 bases each). This sequence originates from a girl aged 2-15 years with congenital amegakaryocytic thrombocytopenia, due to receive a stem cell transplant. The CDR3 spells CASKGLGDEQYF. As DNA, the CDR3 is TGTGCCAGTAAAGGGCTGGGGGACGAGCAGTACTTC.